A single sample is the source of the 27 T cell receptor beta chains below, sequenced in a study of cytomegalovirus exposure and HLA in healthy donors. Assay: immunoSEQ multiplex PCR; the TCRdb copy retains only in-frame clones and omits some. The sample holds 150,000 to 200,000 clones, around four fifths seen once. The sample consisted of PBMCs. All receptors come from a man aged 25 to 40 in good health and CMV-seropositive.

This chain uses TRBV7-9 with TRBJ1-1; 10 nucleotides line up with TRBD1. V gave up 7 bases and J gave up 1 base; unmatched junction bases: 9. Germline lookup yields CDR1 SEHNR and CDR2 FQNEAQ (reference sequence). CDR3 length: 16 amino acids. The CDR3 region is CASIHPGTGENTEAFF. The DNA of the CDR3 is TGTGCCAGCATCCATCCCGGGACAGGGGAGAACACTGAAGCTTTCTTT. The whole variable domain, filled in from reference TRBV7-9 and TRBJ1-1, reads DTGVSQNPRHKITKRGQNVTFRCDPISEHNRLYWYRQTLGQGPEFLTYFQNEAQLEKSRLLSDRFSAERPKGSFSTLEIQRTEQGDSAMYLCASIHPGTGENTEAFFGQGTRLTVV.

The CDR3 reads CASSQVQGSEQYF. The CDR3 DNA reads TGTGCCAGCAGCCAAGTACAGGGGAGCGAGCAGTACTTC. The V gene is TRBV14, the J gene TRBJ2-7, with TRBD1 matching 7 bases. The CDR3 consists of 13 residues. The ends lost 1 base at V and 6 bases at J; junction bases unmatched: 3. CDR1 and CDR2 (germline): SGHDN, FVKESK.

V usage is TRBV6-5 and J usage is TRBJ2-7; D possibly corresponds to TRBD1 (5 bases). V was clipped by 2 bases and J by 4 bases, with 12 bases between them. The germline gives CDR1 MNHEY, CDR2 SVGAGI. This CDR3 region has 14 residues. CDR3 residues: CASSYIQGTYEQYF. CDR3 bases: TGTGCCAGCAGTTACATTCAGGGTACTTACGAGCAGTACTTC.

This rearrangement joins TRBV7-2 to TRBJ2-5, with a tentative D call TRBD2 (5 bases). CDR3 length: 13 residues. V shed 5 bases and J shed 4 bases, with 11 bases lying between them. From germline, CDR1 is SGHTA and CDR2 FQGNSA. This CDR3 reads CASSQRWRETQYF. CDR3 coding DNA: TGTGCCAGCAGCCAGCGGTGGAGAGAGACCCAGTACTTC.

The chain links TRBV6-5 to TRBJ2-4, with D perhaps TRBD2 (5 bases). The V gene's germline CDR1 is MNHEY and CDR2 SVGAGI. Trimming shortened V by 6 bases and J by 5 bases, and 14 bases separated the two germline ends. This CDR3 is 14 amino acids long. CDR3 region: CASSLAARENIQYF. In DNA, the CDR3 is TGTGCCAGCAGCCTAGCAGCTAGAGAAAACATTCAGTACTTC.

The rearrangement links TRBV5-6 to TRBJ1-1; 7 nucleotides agree with TRBD1. The V gene end was trimmed by 4 bases and the J gene end by 1 base; junction bases not matched to a gene: 4. Germline V gene sequence: CDR1 SGHDT, CDR2 YYEEEE. The CDR3 covers 14 residues. CDR3 nucleotide sequence: TGTGCCAGCAGCGCGACAGGGACGAACACTGAAGCTTTCTTT. Residues: CASSATGTNTEAFF.

This chain uses TRBV7-2 with TRBJ1-2; 7 positions agree with TRBD1. The CDR3 is 14 amino acids. Germline V gene data show CDR1 as SGHTA and CDR2 as FQGNSA. V trimming: 6 bases; J trimming: 0 bases; junction bases outside the gene matches: 4. The CDR3: CASSDRDPNYGYTF. The CDR3 region has the DNA TGTGCCAGCAGTGACAGGGATCCTAACTATGGCTACACCTTC.

This clone was seen more than once but under ten times. The sample carries other DNA sequences with the same CDR3. This sequence joins TRBV29-1 and TRBJ2-3, with D possibly TRBD2 on 6 matching bases. The V gene's germline CDR1 is SQVTM and CDR2 ANQGSEA. The CDR3 totals 13 residues. V lost 4 bases and J 0 bases, leaving 8 bases between the germline ends. DNA for the CDR3: TGCAGCGTTGTCGGGGGAAGCACAGATACGCAGTATTTT. Residues: CSVVGGSTDTQYF.

The chain combines TRBV7-9 with TRBJ2-1, with D unresolved. Germline loops: CDR1 SEHNR, CDR2 FQNEAQ (reference sequence). Trimming left V 1 base short and J 9 bases short, with 10 bases between. This CDR3 region has 13 residues. Here the CDR3 DNA reads TGTGCCAGCAGCTTAGTCCAAGCAGGTGAGCAGTTCTTC. Amino acids: CASSLVQAGEQFF.

V gene TRBV5-1 combines with J gene TRBJ1-1; a weak D match, TRBD1 (5 bases). Germline CDR1 and CDR2: SGHRS and YFSETQ. This CDR3 spans 12 amino acids. The V end was cut by 7 bases, the J end by 1 base, with 8 bases between. The CDR3 DNA sequence: TGCGCCAGCTCTACAGGGAACACTGAAGCTTTCTTT. It codes for CASSTGNTEAFF. Combining the CDR3 with reference TRBV5-1 and TRBJ1-1 gives the whole variable domain KAGVTQTPRYLIKTRGQQVTLSCSPISGHRSVSWYQQTPGQGLQFLFEYFSETQRNKGNFPGRFSGRQFSNSRSEMNVSTLELGDSALYLCASSTGNTEAFFGQGTRLTVV.

This clone was counted a single time. The V and J genes are TRBV9 and TRBJ2-1; 11 nucleotides line up with TRBD2. The CDR3 sequence is 15 residues long. Germline V gene data show CDR1 as SGDLS and CDR2 as YYNGEE. V shed 6 bases, J shed 3 bases, and the junction held 5 bases outside the gene matches. The CDR3 DNA follows: TGTGCCAGCAACGGACTAGCGGGCGTCTACAATGAGCAGTTCTTC. This codes for CASNGLAGVYNEQFF. Together with reference TRBV9 and TRBJ2-1, the CDR3 gives the full variable domain: DSGVTQTPKHLITATGQRVTLRCSPRSGDLSVYWYQQSLDQGLQFLIQYYNGEERAKGNILERFSAQQFPDLHSELNLSSLELGDSALYFCASNGLAGVYNEQFFGPGTRLTVL.

The rearrangement links TRBV15 to TRBJ2-3; D gene uncertain. V was cut by 5 bases and J by 5 bases, with 20 bases left in between. The CDR3 covers 16 residues. Looked up from germline, CDR1 is LNHNV and CDR2 is YYDKDF (reference sequence). The CDR3 loop is CATSLGLKLGRDTQYF. CDR3 in DNA: TGTGCCACCAGCCTTGGCCTCAAGTTGGGCCGAGATACGCAGTATTTT.

The chain links TRBV7-9 to TRBJ2-7; 9 bases are shared with TRBD1. This CDR3 contains 15 residues. Germline assignment: CDR1 SEHNR and CDR2 FQNEAQ (reference sequence). The ends lost 4 bases at V and 2 bases at J; junction bases unmatched: 6. The CDR3, as DNA: TGTGCCAGCAGCTCCGCCGGGACAGGGACCTACGAGCAGTACTTC. Protein sequence: CASSSAGTGTYEQYF.

This clone was observed once. The rearrangement joins TRBV6-5 to TRBJ2-1; a weak D match, TRBD2 (6 bases). The length of the CDR3 is 15 residues. Per germline, CDR1 MNHEY and CDR2 SVGAGI. V gave up 2 bases and J gave up 4 bases, with 12 bases separating them. CDR3 sequence (DNA): TGTGCCAGCAGTTACAACGGGGGACCTTACAATGAGCAGTTCTTC. This codes for CASSYNGGPYNEQFF.

The chain couples TRBV10-3 to TRBJ1-2; TRBD1 agrees at 8 bases. The ends lost 0 bases at V and 7 bases at J; junction bases unmatched: 7. The germline V gene encodes CDR1 ENHRY and CDR2 SYGVKD. The CDR3 length is 15 residues. This CDR3 reads CAISESRQGAGGYTF. The CDR3 bases are TGTGCCATCAGTGAGTCGCGGCAGGGGGCGGGTGGCTACACCTTC.

The V call is TRBV6-5, the J call TRBJ2-7; perhaps TRBD1 as D (5 bases). Per germline, CDR1 MNHEY and CDR2 SVGAGI. V lost 6 bases and J lost 1, with 13 bases in between. There are 14 residues in the CDR3. The CDR3 loop is CASRPVGASYEQYF. In nucleotides, the CDR3 is TGTGCCAGCAGGCCCGTAGGGGCGTCCTACGAGCAGTACTTC.

This chain uses TRBV19 with TRBJ1-5; D is ambiguous. V was shortened by 6 bases and J by 6 bases, with 12 bases between the two germline ends. Per germline, CDR1 LNHDA and CDR2 SQIVND (reference sequence). The length of the CDR3 is 13 residues. The CDR3 is CASSRLQFQPQHF. The CDR3 DNA follows: TGTGCCAGTAGCAGATTACAGTTTCAGCCCCAGCATTTT.

The rearrangement uses TRBV27 and TRBJ2-5, with TRBD1 matching 7 bases. The CDR3 sequence is 14 residues long. In germline, CDR1 is MNHEY, CDR2 SMNVEV (reference sequence). The V gene end was trimmed by 2 bases and the J gene end by 4 bases; junction bases not matched to a gene: 4. The CDR3 DNA sequence: TGTGCCAGCAGTTTAGGGACAGATGGAGAGACCCAGTACTTC. This codes for CASSLGTDGETQYF.

In this sample, this clone turned up a few times. V and J are TRBV30 and TRBJ1-1; 7 bases align to TRBD1. The J segment lost 5 bases and the V segment lost 3 bases, leaving 6 bases of the junction unmatched. This CDR3 spans 13 amino acids. Germline V gene data show CDR1 as GTSNPN and CDR2 as SVGIG (reference sequence). CDR3 nucleotide sequence: TGTGCCTGGAGCGACAGGGATGGTACTGAAGCTTTCTTT. Translating gives CAWSDRDGTEAFF.

V usage is TRBV7-8 and J usage is TRBJ1-1, with no clear D. CDR1 is SGHVS, CDR2 FQNEAQ, per germline. This CDR3 region has 18 residues. The V gene lost 1 base and the J gene lost 0 bases, with 18 bases spanning the gap. CDR3 sequence (DNA): TGTGCCAGCAGCTTAGGGGTTCCTAGAGGGCCCATGAACACTGAAGCTTTCTTT. Protein product: CASSLGVPRGPMNTEAFF.

The chain couples TRBV5-4 to TRBJ2-7; TRBD1 matches 7 bases. The trim removed 0 bases at V and 3 bases at J, leaving 3 bases unmatched. The V gene's germline CDR1 is SGHNT and CDR2 YYREEE (reference sequence). This CDR3 is built from 14 residues. The CDR3 spells CASSLGGQLYEQYF. The CDR3 nucleotides read TGTGCCAGCAGCTTGGGGGGACAGCTCTACGAGCAGTACTTC.

The chain joins TRBV6-5 to TRBJ2-4; possibly TRBD2 for D (5 bases). V lost 8 bases to trimming and J lost 15 bases, with 17 bases between them. This CDR3 spans 11 amino acids. Germline V CDR1 and CDR2: MNHEY, SVGAGI. The CDR3 DNA follows: TGTGCCAGCTTCGGGCCGAGGGAATTGTACTTC. This encodes CASFGPRELYF.

The gene calls are TRBV5-4 and TRBJ2-7, with 11 nucleotides matching TRBD1. Germline loops: CDR1 SGHNT, CDR2 YYREEE (reference sequence). The CDR3 runs to 15 residues. V lost 4 bases, J lost 5 bases, and 8 bases stayed unmatched. The CDR3 DNA reads TGTGCCAGCAGCGCCCCGGACAGGGGGCTGAACGAGCAGTACTTC. Translation gives CASSAPDRGLNEQYF.

This chain joins TRBV7-9 and TRBJ2-7; 8 nucleotides agree with TRBD1. V trimming: 4 bases; J trimming: 3 bases; junction bases outside the gene matches: 8. Germline CDR1 reads SEHNR; CDR2 reads FQNEAQ (reference sequence). The CDR3 is 15 amino acids. DNA for the CDR3: TGTGCCAGCAGCTCGCAGGGGGCCTCATACTACGAGCAGTACTTC. It is translated as CASSSQGASYYEQYF.

The gene calls are TRBV6-6 and TRBJ2-5; the D gene is possibly TRBD2 (6 bases). The CDR3 length is 14 residues. V lost 1 base and J 0 bases, leaving 6 bases between the germline ends. CDR1 MNHNY and CDR2 SVGAGI come from the germline V gene (reference sequence). The CDR3 DNA is TGTGCCAGCAGTTACTGGGGGGACCAAGAGACCCAGTACTTC. As protein: CASSYWGDQETQYF.

This clone was seen only a few times. V gene TRBV5-1 combines with J gene TRBJ1-2; D unclear. The V end lost 4 bases, the J end lost 6 bases, and 7 bases lay between the germline ends. CDR1 is SGHRS and CDR2 is YFSETQ in the germline V gene. CDR3 length: 11 amino acids. The CDR3 region has the DNA TGCGCCAGCAGCGCCCAGAATGGCTACACCTTC. Protein sequence: CASSAQNGYTF.

This chain connects TRBV5-1 to TRBJ2-3; D may be TRBD1 (5 bases). Germline lookup yields CDR1 SGHRS and CDR2 YFSETQ. The V gene lost 4 bases and the J gene lost 4 bases, with 13 bases spanning the gap. This CDR3 is 14 amino acids long. The DNA for the CDR3 is TGCGCCAGCAGCCCCAACCAAGGGGCAGATACGCAGTATTTT. Translation: CASSPNQGADTQYF. Filled out from reference TRBV5-1 and TRBJ2-3, the complete variable domain reads KAGVTQTPRYLIKTRGQQVTLSCSPISGHRSVSWYQQTPGQGLQFLFEYFSETQRNKGNFPGRFSGRQFSNSRSEMNVSTLELGDSALYLCASSPNQGADTQYFGPGTRLTVL.